Following are 25 T cell receptor beta chains from one sample sequenced in a study of cytomegalovirus exposure and HLA in healthy donors. This PCR relied on a set of 60 Vbeta primers and 13 Jbeta primers. Clones were sequenced by immunoSEQ multiplex PCR, and TCRdb holds only the in-frame ones, with some missing. The sample records under 200,000 clones, roughly 80% being singletons. Material for sequencing was PBMCs. Every receptor here comes from a young woman in good health and CMV-seronegative.

The chain recombines TRBV28 with TRBJ2-5; 7 bases align to TRBD2. The V gene end was trimmed by 6 bases and the J gene end by 7 bases; junction bases not matched to a gene: 8. Per the germline V gene, CDR1 is MDHEN and CDR2 is SYDVKM. The CDR3 is 13 residues long. The CDR3 sequence: CASRFAGVGTQYF. CDR3 DNA sequence: TGTGCCAGCAGATTTGCGGGAGTTGGGACCCAGTACTTC.

In its sample, this clone was seen a few times. DNA for the CDR3: TGCGCCAGCAGCTTGGCGTCAGGGGTCATGAACACTGAAGCTTTCTTT. It encodes CASSLASGVMNTEAFF. V and J are TRBV5-1 and TRBJ1-1; TRBD1 might be the D (6 bases). The CDR3 is made up of 16 amino acids. V dropped 0 bases and J dropped 0 bases, with 12 bases sitting between them. Germline assignment: CDR1 SGHRS and CDR2 YFSETQ.

The rearrangement uses TRBV7-2 and TRBJ2-1, with TRBD2 matching 10 bases. This CDR3 comprises 15 residues. J lost 5 bases, V lost 1 base, and 2 bases had no gene match. From germline, CDR1 is SGHTA and CDR2 FQGNSA. CDR3: CASSLGTSGHNEQFF. CDR3 DNA: TGTGCCAGCAGCTTAGGGACTAGCGGCCACAATGAGCAGTTCTTC.

This clone showed up just a few times. The chain is built from TRBV2 and TRBJ1-1; TRBD1 is a possible D gene (5 bases). The CDR3 runs to 14 residues. V lost 4 bases and J 0 bases, leaving 9 bases between the germline ends. The V gene's germline CDR1 is SNHLY and CDR2 FYNNEI. The CDR3 sequence: CASSAGFMNTEAFF. Written as DNA, the CDR3 is TGTGCCAGCAGTGCAGGGTTCATGAACACTGAAGCTTTCTTT.

The gene calls are TRBV6-5 and TRBJ2-7; tentatively, D is TRBD1 (6 bases). V was trimmed by 6 bases and J by 4 bases, leaving 13 bases between them. The CDR3 runs 13 residues. The germline CDR1 and CDR2 sequences are MNHEY and SVGAGI. The DNA of the CDR3 is TGTGCCAGCAGCCGGACCCAGGGGTACGAGCAGTACTTC. Translation gives CASSRTQGYEQYF.

The chain is built from TRBV5-8 and TRBJ2-7; 8 nucleotides match TRBD2. Germline V gene lookup returns CDR1 SGHTS and CDR2 YDEGEE. The CDR3 contains 15 residues. V gave up 6 bases and J gave up 2 bases; unmatched junction bases: 10. CDR3 in amino acids: CASTAGTRWTYEQYF. CDR3 bases: TGTGCCAGCACCGCCGGGACTAGATGGACCTACGAGCAGTACTTC. The whole variable domain, remainder taken from reference TRBV5-8 and TRBJ2-7, is EAGVTQSPTHLIKTRGQQATLRCSPISGHTSVYWYQQALGLGLQFLLWYDEGEERNRGNFPPRFSGRQFPNYSSELNVNALELEDSALYLCASTAGTRWTYEQYFGPGTRLTVT.

The CDR3 protein is CASSLAGGGDGNTIYF. In DNA, the CDR3 is TGTGCCAGCAGCTTAGCCGGAGGGGGGGATGGAAACACCATATATTTT. V gene TRBV7-8 combines with J gene TRBJ1-3; TRBD1 might be the D (6 bases). Trimming removed 0 bases at V and 3 bases at J, with 12 bases between. Germline values: CDR1 SGHVS, CDR2 FQNEAQ. CDR3 length equals 16 residues.

This chain joins TRBV7-2 and TRBJ1-2, with D unclear. CDR3 size: 13 residues. Germline lookup yields CDR1 SGHTA and CDR2 FQGNSA. The V end was cut by 2 bases, the J end by 8 bases, with 12 bases between. The chain's CDR3 is CASSLFAAGGYTF. DNA of the CDR3: TGTGCCAGCAGCTTATTCGCAGCCGGGGGCTACACCTTC.

This clone was seen only a few times. The V call is TRBV2, the J call TRBJ2-7, with 9 bases aligning to TRBD2. Per germline, CDR1 SNHLY and CDR2 FYNNEI. Trimming took 4 bases from V and 7 from J; bases not matched to a gene: 14. This CDR3 comprises 16 residues. CDR3: CASSGLRAGGPREQYV. The DNA of the CDR3 is TGTGCCAGCAGTGGCCTCCGGGCGGGAGGGCCTCGGGAGCAGTACGTC.

This clone appeared once. The V gene is TRBV27, the J gene TRBJ2-3; 7 positions agree with TRBD1. Germline values: CDR1 MNHEY, CDR2 SMNVEV (reference sequence). J was trimmed by 8 bases and V by 6 bases; bases with no gene match: 11. The CDR3 is 14 residues long. The CDR3 nucleotides are TGTGCCAGCAGCCCAGACAATAACAGGGGTACGCAGTATTTT. It encodes CASSPDNNRGTQYF.

J is TRBJ2-1 and V is TRBV6-1; 7 nucleotides line up with TRBD2. The ends lost 4 bases at V and 1 base at J; junction bases unmatched: 7. Per the germline V gene, CDR1 is MNHNS and CDR2 is SASEGT. The CDR3 spans 16 residues. The CDR3 bases are TGTGCCAGCAGTGTAAAAGCGGGGCCTTCCTACAATGAGCAGTTCTTC. This gives the protein CASSVKAGPSYNEQFF.

The gene calls are TRBV5-1 and TRBJ2-1; D gene uncertain. This CDR3 has 14 amino acids. Germline V gives CDR1 SGHRS, CDR2 YFSETQ. V shed 0 bases and J shed 8 bases, with 12 bases lying between them. The CDR3 nucleotides read TGCGCCAGCAGCTTGGCACATCGCCGGGATGAGCAGTTCTTC. Translation: CASSLAHRRDEQFF.

This clone was seen a single time. V and J are TRBV4-2 and TRBJ2-7; 10 bases match TRBD2. CDR3 length: 17 amino acids. V shed 0 bases, J shed 2 bases, and the junction held 7 bases outside the gene matches. Per germline, CDR1 LGHNA and CDR2 YNFKEQ. The CDR3 DNA is TGTGCCAGCAGCCAAGATCAGTTTGGGACTAGCGCCTACGAGCAGTACTTC. Its translation: CASSQDQFGTSAYEQYF.

This chain joins TRBV29-1 and TRBJ1-1; 7 bases match TRBD1. Per the germline V gene, CDR1 is SQVTM and CDR2 is ANQGSEA. J gave up 7 bases and V 6 bases, and 8 bases lay outside the gene matches. The CDR3 runs to 12 residues. This CDR3 is CSVRTGNGEAFF. The CDR3 coding sequence is TGCAGCGTCAGGACAGGAAATGGTGAAGCTTTCTTT.

This chain uses TRBV21-1 with TRBJ2-2; TRBD1 is the table's D call and was not checked against the DNA. TRBV21-1 is a pseudogene locus. This CDR3 region has 15 residues. The CDR3 spells CASSTWGRIGGELFF. CDR3 sequence (DNA): TGTGCCAGCAGCACATGGGGGCGAATCGGCGGGGAGCTGTTTTTT.

Here the CDR3 reads CASSYSSQGGQPQHF. CDR3 nucleotides: TGTGCCAGCAGTTACTCGAGTCAGGGTGGCCAGCCCCAGCATTTT. The chain joins TRBV6-5 to TRBJ1-5, with a possible D match to TRBD1 (5 bases). Germline CDR1 and CDR2: MNHEY and SVGAGI. CDR3 length equals 15 residues. V lost 0 bases and J lost 7, with 13 bases in between.

This rearrangement joins TRBV28 to TRBJ2-1, with D unresolved. The CDR3 contains 15 residues. V lost 5 bases and J 2 bases, leaving 13 bases between the germline ends. Germline CDR1 and CDR2: MDHEN and SYDVKM. The CDR3 DNA reads TGTGCCAGCAGTGCGGATTTAGAGACCTACAATGAGCAGTTCTTC. Translating it yields CASSADLETYNEQFF.

This clone was detected a few times. The gene calls are TRBV2 and TRBJ2-6; perhaps TRBD1 as D (6 bases). The CDR3 runs 15 residues. Germline V gene lookup returns CDR1 SNHLY and CDR2 FYNNEI. Trimming cost V 7 bases and J 0 bases, with 10 bases left between them. The CDR3 spells CASIQGLSGANVLTF. CDR3 in DNA: TGTGCCAGCATACAGGGCCTCTCTGGGGCCAACGTCCTGACTTTC.

This clone was counted a few times. The chain uses TRBV4-3 and TRBJ1-2; 9 nucleotides agree with TRBD1. V lost 1 base and J lost 4; bases outside the gene matches: 1. This CDR3 contains 14 residues. Germline assignment: CDR1 LGHNA and CDR2 YSLEER. The CDR3 coding sequence is TGCGCCAGCAGCCAAGCGGGACAGGGCTATGGCTACACCTTC. It is translated as CASSQAGQGYGYTF.

The chain carries TRBV5-6 and TRBJ2-7, with D perhaps TRBD1 (5 bases). Germline V lookup: CDR1 SGHDT, CDR2 YYEEEE. The CDR3 spans 14 residues. V shed 2 bases and J shed 2 bases, with 11 bases lying between them. This CDR3 reads CASSFRVGAYEQYF. In DNA form, the CDR3 reads TGTGCCAGCAGCTTCAGGGTAGGGGCCTACGAGCAGTACTTC.

The CDR3 sequence: CASSPGQLQETQYF. The CDR3 DNA reads as TGTGCCAGCAGCCCGGGACAGTTACAAGAGACCCAGTACTTC. The chain uses TRBV5-5 and TRBJ2-5, with TRBD1 identical over 7 bases. CDR3 length: 14 residues. The germline V gene encodes CDR1 SGHKS and CDR2 YYEKEE (reference sequence). V gave up 4 bases and J gave up 2 bases; unmatched junction bases: 5. Full variable domain (outside the CDR3, taken from reference TRBV5-5 and TRBJ2-5): DAGVTQSPTHLIKTRGQQVTLRCSPISGHKSVSWYQQVLGQGPQFIFQYYEKEERGRGNFPDRFSARQFPNYSSELNVNALLLGDSALYLCASSPGQLQETQYFGPGTRLLVL.

V is TRBV4-1 and J is TRBJ2-3; D perhaps matches TRBD1 (5 bases). Germline CDR1 is MGHRA and CDR2 is YSYEKL. V lost 3 bases, J lost 9 bases, and 13 bases lay in between. The CDR3 extends over 13 amino acids. The DNA of the CDR3 is TGCGCCAGCAGCCAGAACCAGGGTGGGACGCAGTATTTT. Protein: CASSQNQGGTQYF.

The chain recombines TRBV9 with TRBJ2-7; unclear D gene. Between the trimmed V and J ends, which lost 0 bases and 3 bases, there was a span of 13 bases. Germline loops: CDR1 SGDLS, CDR2 YYNGEE. This CDR3 is built from 15 residues. CDR3 coding DNA: TGTGCCAGCAGCGTAGTAGGGTCCGCTAGCTACGAGCAGTACGTC. Translating it yields CASSVVGSASYEQYV.

The rearrangement uses TRBV5-1 and TRBJ2-5; TRBD1 aligns across 10 bases. The germline V gene has CDR1 SGHRS and CDR2 YFSETQ. After removal of 7 bases from V and 2 bases from J, the junction contained 8 bases not matched to a gene. This CDR3 comprises 15 residues. CDR3 in amino acids: CASGRGQGYQETQYF. As DNA, the CDR3 is TGCGCCAGCGGGAGGGGACAGGGGTATCAAGAGACCCAGTACTTC.

This clone was seen a single time. This chain links TRBV11-2 with TRBJ2-5; possibly TRBD2 for D (6 bases). The ends were cut back, 5 bases at V and 0 bases at J, with 7 bases in the middle. This CDR3 is built from 13 residues. Germline-derived CDR1 and CDR2 are SGHAT and FQNNGV. The CDR3 bases are TGTGCCAGCAGCCGGGAGTACCAAGAGACCCAGTACTTC. Translated, it gives CASSREYQETQYF.